This T cell receptor beta chain was captured by sequencing in a study of T cell responses to AZD1222 COVID-19 vaccine. Study conclusions and caveats: Spike-specific TCR depth and breadth grew after two AZD1222 doses.

V shed 0 bases and J shed 11 bases, with 11 bases lying between them. The CDR3 sequence is 13 residues long. As concerns this clone: Its antigen is as yet unknown.

Some clones are missing from TCRdb's copy, which holds only in-frame ones; the method was immunoSEQ multiplex PCR. This table has more than 95,000 clones, approximately 85% appearing once. The chain links TRBV23-1 to TRBJ1-5; D ambiguous. TRBV23-1 is annotated as an ORF whose role is uncertain. The source is an adult in good health. The input for sequencing was peripheral blood, taken on day 0 of MenACWY control vaccination. CDR3 DNA: TGCGCCAGCAGTCAATCGGTTTACGGGGCCCAGCATTTT. Its protein product is CASSQSVYGAQHF.